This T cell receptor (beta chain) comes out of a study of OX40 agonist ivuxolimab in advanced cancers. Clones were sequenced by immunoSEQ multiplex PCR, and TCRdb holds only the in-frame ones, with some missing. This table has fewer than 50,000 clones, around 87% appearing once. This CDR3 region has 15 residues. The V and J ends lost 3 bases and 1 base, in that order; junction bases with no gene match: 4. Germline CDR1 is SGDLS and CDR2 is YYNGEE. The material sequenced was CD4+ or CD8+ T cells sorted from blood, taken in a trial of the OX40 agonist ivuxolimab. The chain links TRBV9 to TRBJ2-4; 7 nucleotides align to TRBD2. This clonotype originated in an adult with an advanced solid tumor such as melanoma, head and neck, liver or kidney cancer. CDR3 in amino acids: CASSEGGGAKNIQYF. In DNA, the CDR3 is TGTGCCAGCAGCGAGGGCGGGGGTGCCAAAAACATTCAGTACTTC.